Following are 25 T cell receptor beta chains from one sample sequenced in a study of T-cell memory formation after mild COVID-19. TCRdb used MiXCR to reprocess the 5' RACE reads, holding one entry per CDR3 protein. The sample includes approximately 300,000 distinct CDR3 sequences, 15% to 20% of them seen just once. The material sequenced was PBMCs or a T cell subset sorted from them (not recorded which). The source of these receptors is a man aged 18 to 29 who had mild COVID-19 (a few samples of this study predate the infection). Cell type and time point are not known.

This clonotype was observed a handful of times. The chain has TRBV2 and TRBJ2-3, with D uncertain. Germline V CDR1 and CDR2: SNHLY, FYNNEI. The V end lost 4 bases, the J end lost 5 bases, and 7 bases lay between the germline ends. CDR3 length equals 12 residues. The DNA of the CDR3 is TGTGCCAGCAGTGTTCAAGTAGATACGCAGTATTTT. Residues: CASSVQVDTQYF. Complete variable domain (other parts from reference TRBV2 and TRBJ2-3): EPEVTQTPSHQVTQMGQEVILRCVPISNHLYFYWYRQILGQKVEFLVSFYNNEISEKSEIFDDQFSVERPDGSNFTLKIRSTKLEDSAMYFCASSVQVDTQYFGPGTRLTVL.

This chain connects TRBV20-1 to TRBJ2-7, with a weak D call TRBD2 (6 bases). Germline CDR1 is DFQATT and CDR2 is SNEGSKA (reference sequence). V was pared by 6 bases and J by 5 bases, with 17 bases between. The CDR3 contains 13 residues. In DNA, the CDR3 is TGCAGTGCGGCCGGGACTGGTGGCCACGAGCAGTACTTC. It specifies CSAAGTGGHEQYF.

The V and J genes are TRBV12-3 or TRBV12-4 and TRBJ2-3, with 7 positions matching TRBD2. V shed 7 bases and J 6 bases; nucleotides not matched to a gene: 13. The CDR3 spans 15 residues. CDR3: CASTVGGYGVDTQYF. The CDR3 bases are TGTGCCAGCACCGTGGGGGGGTACGGGGTGGATACGCAGTATTTT.

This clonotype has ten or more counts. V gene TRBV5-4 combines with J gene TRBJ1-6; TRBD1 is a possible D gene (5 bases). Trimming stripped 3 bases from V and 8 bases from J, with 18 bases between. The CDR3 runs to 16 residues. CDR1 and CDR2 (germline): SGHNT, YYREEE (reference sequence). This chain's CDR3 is CASSSGRDARDSPLHF. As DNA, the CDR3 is TGTGCCAGCAGCTCGGGACGAGACGCGAGGGATTCACCCCTCCACTTT.

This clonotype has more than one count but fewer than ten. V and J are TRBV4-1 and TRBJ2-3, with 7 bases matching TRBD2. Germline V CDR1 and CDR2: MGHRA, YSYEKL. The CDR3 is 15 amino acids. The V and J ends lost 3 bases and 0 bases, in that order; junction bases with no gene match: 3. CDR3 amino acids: CASSQAGVSTDTQYF. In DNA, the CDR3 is TGCGCCAGCAGCCAGGCGGGGGTTAGCACAGATACGCAGTATTTT.

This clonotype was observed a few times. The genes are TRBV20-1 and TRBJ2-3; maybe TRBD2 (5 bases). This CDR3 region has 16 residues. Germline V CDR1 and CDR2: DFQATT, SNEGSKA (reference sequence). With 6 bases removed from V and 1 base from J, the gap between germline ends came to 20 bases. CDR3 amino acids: CSALPVLTSGTDTQYF. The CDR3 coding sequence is TGCAGTGCGCTCCCGGTTCTTACTAGTGGCACAGATACGCAGTATTTT.

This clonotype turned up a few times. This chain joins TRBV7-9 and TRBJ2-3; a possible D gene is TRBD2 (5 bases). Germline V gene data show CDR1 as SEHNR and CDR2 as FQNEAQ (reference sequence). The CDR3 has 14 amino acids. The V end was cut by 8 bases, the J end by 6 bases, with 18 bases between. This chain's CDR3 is CASSLAGLGDTQYF. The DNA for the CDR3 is TGTGCCAGCTCTCTAGCCGGCCTCGGGGATACGCAGTATTTT.

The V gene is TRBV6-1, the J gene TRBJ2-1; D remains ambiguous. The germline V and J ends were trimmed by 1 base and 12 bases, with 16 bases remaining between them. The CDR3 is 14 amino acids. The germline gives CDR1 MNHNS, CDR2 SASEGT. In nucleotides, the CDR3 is TGTGCCAGCAGTGAAGAGTACGACCCGCCTCGGCAGTTCTTC. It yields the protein CASSEEYDPPRQFF.

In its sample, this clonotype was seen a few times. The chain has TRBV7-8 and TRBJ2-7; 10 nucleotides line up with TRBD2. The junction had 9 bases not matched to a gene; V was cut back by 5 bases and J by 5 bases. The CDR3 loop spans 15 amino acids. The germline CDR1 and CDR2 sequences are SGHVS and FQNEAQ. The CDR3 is CASSPEAGGTHEQYF. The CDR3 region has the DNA TGTGCCAGCAGCCCAGAAGCGGGGGGGACCCACGAGCAGTACTTC.

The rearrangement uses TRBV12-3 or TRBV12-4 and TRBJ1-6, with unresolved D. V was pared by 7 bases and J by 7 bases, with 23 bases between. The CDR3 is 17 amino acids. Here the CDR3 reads CASTTSWQAMGNSPLHF. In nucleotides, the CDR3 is TGTGCCAGCACCACTAGTTGGCAGGCCATGGGGAATTCACCCCTCCACTTT.

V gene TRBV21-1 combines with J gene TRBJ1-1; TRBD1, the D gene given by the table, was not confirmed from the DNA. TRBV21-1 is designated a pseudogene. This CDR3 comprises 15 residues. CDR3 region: CASSWTRDRGTEAFF. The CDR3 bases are TGTGCCAGCAGCTGGACCCGGGACAGGGGAACTGAAGCTTTCTTT.

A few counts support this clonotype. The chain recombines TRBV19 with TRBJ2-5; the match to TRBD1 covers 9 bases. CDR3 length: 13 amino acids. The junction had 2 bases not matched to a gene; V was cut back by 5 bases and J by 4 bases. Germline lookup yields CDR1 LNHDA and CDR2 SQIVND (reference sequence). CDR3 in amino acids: CASSSTGGETQYF. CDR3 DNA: TGTGCCAGTAGTTCGACAGGGGGAGAGACCCAGTACTTC. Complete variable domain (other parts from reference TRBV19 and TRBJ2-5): DGGITQSPKYLFRKEGQNVTLSCEQNLNHDAMYWYRQDPGQGLRLIYYSQIVNDFQKGDIAEGYSVSREKKESFPLTVTSAQKNPTAFYLCASSSTGGETQYFGPGTRLLVL.

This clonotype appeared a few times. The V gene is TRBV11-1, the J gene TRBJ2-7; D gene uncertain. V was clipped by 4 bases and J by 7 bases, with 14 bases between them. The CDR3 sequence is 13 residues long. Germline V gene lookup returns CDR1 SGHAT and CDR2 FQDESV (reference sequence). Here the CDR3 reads CASSSWGLGEQYV. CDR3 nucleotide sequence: TGTGCCAGCAGCTCCTGGGGTTTAGGGGAGCAGTACGTC.

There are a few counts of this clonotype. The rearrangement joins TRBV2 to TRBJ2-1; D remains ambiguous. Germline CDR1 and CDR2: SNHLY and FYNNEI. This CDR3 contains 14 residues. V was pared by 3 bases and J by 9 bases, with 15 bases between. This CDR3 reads CASSDRGELGEQFF. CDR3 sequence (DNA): TGTGCCAGCAGTGACCGCGGCGAGTTGGGTGAGCAGTTCTTC. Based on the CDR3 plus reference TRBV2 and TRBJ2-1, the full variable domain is EPEVTQTPSHQVTQMGQEVILRCVPISNHLYFYWYRQILGQKVEFLVSFYNNEISEKSEIFDDQFSVERPDGSNFTLKIRSTKLEDSAMYFCASSDRGELGEQFFGPGTRLTVL.

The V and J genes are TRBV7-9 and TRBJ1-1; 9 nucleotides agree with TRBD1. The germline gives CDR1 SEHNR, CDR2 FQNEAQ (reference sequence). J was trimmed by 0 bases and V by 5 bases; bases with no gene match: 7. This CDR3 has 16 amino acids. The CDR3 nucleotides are TGTGCCAGCAGCAGCCGGACAGGGGCCATGAACACTGAAGCTTTCTTT. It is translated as CASSSRTGAMNTEAFF.

The CDR3 region is CASSQDTSSQGANYGYTF. DNA for the CDR3: TGCGCCAGCAGCCAAGATACTTCTTCACAGGGGGCGAACTATGGCTACACCTTC. V gene TRBV4-3 combines with J gene TRBJ1-2; 9 bases are shared with TRBD1. After removal of 0 bases from V and 2 bases from J, the junction contained 10 bases not matched to a gene. The CDR3 spans 18 residues. The germline V gene has CDR1 LGHNA and CDR2 YSLEER.

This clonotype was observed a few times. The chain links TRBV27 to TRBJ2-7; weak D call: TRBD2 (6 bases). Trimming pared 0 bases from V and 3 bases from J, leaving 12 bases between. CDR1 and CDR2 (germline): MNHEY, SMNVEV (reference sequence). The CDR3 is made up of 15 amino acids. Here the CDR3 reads CASSLSLNGGYEQYF. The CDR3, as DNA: TGTGCCAGCAGTTTATCGTTAAACGGGGGCTACGAGCAGTACTTC.

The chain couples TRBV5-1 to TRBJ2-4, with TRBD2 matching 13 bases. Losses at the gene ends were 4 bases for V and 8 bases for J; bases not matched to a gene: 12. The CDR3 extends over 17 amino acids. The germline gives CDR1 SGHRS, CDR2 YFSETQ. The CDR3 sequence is CASSPQGLAGHGDIQYF. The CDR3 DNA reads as TGCGCCAGCAGCCCACAGGGACTAGCGGGGCACGGGGACATTCAGTACTTC.

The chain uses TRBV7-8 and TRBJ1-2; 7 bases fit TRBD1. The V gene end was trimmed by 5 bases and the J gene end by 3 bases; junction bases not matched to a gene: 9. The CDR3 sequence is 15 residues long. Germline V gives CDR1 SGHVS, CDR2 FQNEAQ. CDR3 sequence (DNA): TGTGCCAGCAGCCCCACGGGACAGCCCTACTATGGCTACACCTTC. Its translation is CASSPTGQPYYGYTF.

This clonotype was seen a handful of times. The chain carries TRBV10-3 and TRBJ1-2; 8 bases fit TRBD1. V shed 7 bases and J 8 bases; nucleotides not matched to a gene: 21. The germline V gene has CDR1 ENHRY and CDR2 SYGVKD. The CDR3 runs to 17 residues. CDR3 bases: TGTGCCATCATGGCGTTGGGGCAGGGGGCGTATTCGGGAGGCTACACCTTC. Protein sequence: CAIMALGQGAYSGGYTF.

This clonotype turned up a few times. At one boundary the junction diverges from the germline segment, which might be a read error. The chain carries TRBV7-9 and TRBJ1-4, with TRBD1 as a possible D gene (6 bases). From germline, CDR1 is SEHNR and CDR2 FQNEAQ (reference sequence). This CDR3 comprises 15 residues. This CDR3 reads CASSLQGYGNEKLIF. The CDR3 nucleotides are TGTGCCAGCAGCTTACAGGGGTATGGTAATGAAAAACTGATTTTT.

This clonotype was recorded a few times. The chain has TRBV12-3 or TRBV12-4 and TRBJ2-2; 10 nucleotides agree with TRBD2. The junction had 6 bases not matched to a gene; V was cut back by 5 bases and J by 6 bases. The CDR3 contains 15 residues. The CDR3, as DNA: TGTGCCAGCAGTCGAGCGGGGGGGCGTGCCGGGGAGCTGTTTTTT. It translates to CASSRAGGRAGELFF.

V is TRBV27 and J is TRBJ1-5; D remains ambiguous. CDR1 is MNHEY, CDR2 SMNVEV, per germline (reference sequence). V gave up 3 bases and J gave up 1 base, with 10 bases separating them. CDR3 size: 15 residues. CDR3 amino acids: CASSFGGLSNQPQHF. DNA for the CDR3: TGTGCCAGCAGTTTTGGTGGGTTGAGCAATCAGCCCCAGCATTTT.

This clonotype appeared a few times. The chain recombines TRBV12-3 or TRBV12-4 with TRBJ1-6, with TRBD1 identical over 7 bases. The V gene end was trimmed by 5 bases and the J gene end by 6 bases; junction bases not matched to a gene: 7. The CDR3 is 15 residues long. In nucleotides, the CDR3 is TGTGCCAGCAGTAGTCAGGGGGGTGGTAATTCACCCCTCCACTTT. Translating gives CASSSQGGGNSPLHF.

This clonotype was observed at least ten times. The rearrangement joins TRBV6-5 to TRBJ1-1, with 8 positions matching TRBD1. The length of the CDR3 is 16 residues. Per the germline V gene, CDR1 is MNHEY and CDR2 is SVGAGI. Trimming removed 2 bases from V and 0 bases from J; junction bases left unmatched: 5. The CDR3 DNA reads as TGTGCCAGCAGTTACGGGGGGACAGGATTGAACACTGAAGCTTTCTTT. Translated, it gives CASSYGGTGLNTEAFF.